This T cell receptor (beta chain) was identified during a study of tumor-infiltrating lymphocytes in localized non-small cell lung cancer. Study-wide background: Some samples were collected after neoadjuvant chemotherapy; smokers, never-smokers and several histologies were included.

The CDR3 totals 11 residues. CDR1 is MNHNY, CDR2 SVGAGI, per germline (reference sequence). Trimming shortened V by 6 bases and J by 4 bases, and 6 bases separated the two germline ends. Findings and limits, study-wide: No T-cell fraction difference was seen between IM1 and IM2 tumors. Different pieces of the same tissue went to different assays, confounding technical variation with intratumor heterogeneity. TCRbeta sequencing showed higher T cell infiltration in tumors than uninvolved lung.

This clone was observed a single time. Its antigen is as yet unknown. Clones were sequenced by immunoSEQ multiplex PCR, and TCRdb holds only the in-frame ones, with some missing. In the table there are over 9,000 clones, just over 85% of which are singletons. This receptor was identified in a human donor with non-small cell lung cancer. J is TRBJ2-5 and V is TRBV6-6; tentative D call: TRBD1 (5 bases). Sequenced: uninvolved lung tissue not adjacent to the tumor. CDR3 sequence: CASRQGETQYF. The CDR3 DNA is TGTGCCAGCAGGCAGGGAGAGACCCAGTACTTC.